The 30 T cell receptor beta chains presented below share a single source sample, sequenced in a study of PD-L1 blockade in urothelial cancer. The repertoire was sequenced with immunoSEQ multiplex PCR; TCRdb's copy has only in-frame clones and lacks some. The sample includes 85,000 to 100,000 clones, 90% to 95% of them seen just once. This specimen was PBMCs, taken around atezolizumab (anti-PD-L1) treatment. These receptors originate from a man aged 60 to 69 with urothelial cancer.

The rearrangement uses TRBV7-2 and TRBJ2-7; TRBD1 aligns across 7 bases. The CDR3 has 13 residues. Germline V CDR1 and CDR2: SGHTA, FQGNSA. With V trimmed by 7 bases and J by 2 bases, 5 bases remained unmatched. CDR3 sequence: CASNQDRAYEQYF. The CDR3 region has the DNA TGTGCCAGCAACCAAGACAGGGCCTACGAGCAGTACTTC.

V is TRBV30 and J is TRBJ2-5; D possibly corresponds to TRBD2 (6 bases). The CDR3 is 15 amino acids. Trimming cost V 3 bases and J 3 bases, with 17 bases left between them. Germline loops: CDR1 GTSNPN, CDR2 SVGIG (reference sequence). The CDR3 DNA reads as TGTGCCTGGAGCGTCCCCTGGGTAGCGGAAGAGACCCAGTACTTC. Its protein is CAWSVPWVAEETQYF.

The chain employs TRBV11-2 and TRBJ1-1; the match to TRBD1 covers 7 bases. The J segment lost 0 bases and the V segment lost 5 bases, leaving 12 bases of the junction unmatched. CDR3 length: 17 residues. The V gene's germline CDR1 is SGHAT and CDR2 FQNNGV. CDR3: CASSARDRPGLNTEAFF. CDR3 DNA sequence: TGTGCCAGCAGCGCCAGGGACAGACCAGGATTGAACACTGAAGCTTTCTTT.

V usage is TRBV11-2 and J usage is TRBJ2-7; 7 positions agree with TRBD1. CDR3 length: 17 amino acids. Germline V gene data show CDR1 as SGHAT and CDR2 as FQNNGV. The V gene end was trimmed by 5 bases and the J gene end by 4 bases; junction bases not matched to a gene: 17. The CDR3 coding sequence is TGTGCCAGCAGCGCCCCGACCCGGACAGGAGACTTTTACGAGCAGTACTTC. The encoded protein is CASSAPTRTGDFYEQYF.

CDR3 in DNA: TGCGCCAGCAGCCAAGATAAAGGGGGGGGTGGCTACACCTTC. This encodes CASSQDKGGGGYTF. This chain joins TRBV4-3 and TRBJ1-2; weak D call: TRBD1 (6 bases). Trimming left V 0 bases short and J 7 bases short, with 12 bases between. The germline gives CDR1 LGHNA, CDR2 YSLEER. The CDR3 runs to 14 residues.

The chain has TRBV6-1 and TRBJ2-7, with D perhaps TRBD2 (5 bases). CDR1 is MNHNS and CDR2 is SASEGT in the germline V gene. The CDR3 covers 13 residues. V was shortened by 4 bases and J by 5 bases, with 12 bases between the two germline ends. The CDR3 bases are TGTGCCAGCAGTGCGATGGACGGGGACGAGCAGTACTTC. Amino acid sequence: CASSAMDGDEQYF.

The rearrangement joins TRBV2 to TRBJ2-7, with TRBD1 matching over 12 bases. The germline gives CDR1 SNHLY, CDR2 FYNNEI. The CDR3 has 15 residues. V trimming: 6 bases; J trimming: 6 bases; junction bases outside the gene matches: 9. CDR3 residues: CASSRKGQGAGEQYF. The CDR3 bases are TGTGCCAGCAGCCGAAAGGGACAGGGGGCCGGCGAGCAGTACTTC.

J is TRBJ1-2 and V is TRBV5-8; the D is unclear. The germline V gene encodes CDR1 SGHTS and CDR2 YDEGEE. V lost 4 bases to trimming and J lost 4 bases, with 5 bases between them. The CDR3 is made up of 11 amino acids. CDR3 residues: CASSGGYGYTF. DNA for the CDR3: TGTGCCAGCAGCGGAGGCTATGGCTACACCTTC. Full variable domain (remainder filled in from reference TRBV5-8 and TRBJ1-2): EAGVTQSPTHLIKTRGQQATLRCSPISGHTSVYWYQQALGLGLQFLLWYDEGEERNRGNFPPRFSGRQFPNYSSELNVNALELEDSALYLCASSGGYGYTFGSGTRLTVV.

The chain carries TRBV28 and TRBJ1-5; D gene unclear. The CDR3 has 14 residues. V was clipped by 7 bases and J by 7 bases, with 17 bases between them. Germline V CDR1 and CDR2: MDHEN, SYDVKM. CDR3 amino acids: CASTSGITVQPQHF. The DNA for the CDR3 is TGTGCCAGCACTTCTGGCATAACAGTCCAGCCCCAGCATTTT. The full variable domain, rest sourced from reference TRBV28 and TRBJ1-5, is DVKVTQSSRYLVKRTGEKVFLECVQDMDHENMFWYRQDPGLGLRLIYFSYDVKMKEKGDIPEGYSVSREKKERFSLILESASTNQTSMYLCASTSGITVQPQHFGDGTRLSIL.

This chain uses TRBV5-1 with TRBJ1-2; maybe TRBD1 (5 bases). CDR1 and CDR2 (germline): SGHRS, YFSETQ. Trimming stripped 0 bases from V and 4 bases from J, with 10 bases between. This CDR3 spans 14 amino acids. As DNA, the CDR3 is TGCGCCAGCAGCTTGGATGTGGGGCTCTATGGCTACACCTTC. Translated, it gives CASSLDVGLYGYTF.

This sequence joins TRBV4-3 and TRBJ2-7; weak D call: TRBD1 (5 bases). Looked up from germline, CDR1 is LGHNA and CDR2 is YSLEER. This CDR3 comprises 13 residues. With 4 bases removed from V and 5 bases from J, the gap between germline ends came to 12 bases. The CDR3 loop is CASSPSLRDEQYF. DNA of the CDR3: TGCGCCAGCAGCCCTTCTCTCAGGGACGAGCAGTACTTC.

CDR3 protein: CASSLVGGIGADTQYF. CDR3 nucleotide sequence: TGTGCCAGCAGCTTGGTGGGCGGGATCGGGGCAGATACGCAGTATTTT. The rearrangement uses TRBV5-4 and TRBJ2-3; D is possibly TRBD2 (6 bases). CDR1 is SGHNT and CDR2 is YYREEE in the germline V gene (reference sequence). There are 16 residues in the CDR3. Trimming removed 0 bases from V and 4 bases from J, with 15 bases in between.

The CDR3 DNA sequence: TGTGCCAGCAGTTTACTAGAGGCAGGAAACACCATATATTTT. This encodes CASSLLEAGNTIYF. The chain joins TRBV6-6 to TRBJ1-3; D remains ambiguous. V was shortened by 4 bases and J by 4 bases, with 11 bases between the two germline ends. The CDR3 extends over 14 amino acids. The V gene's germline CDR1 is MNHNY and CDR2 SVGAGI (reference sequence).

The gene calls are TRBV27 and TRBJ1-1, with D possibly matching TRBD1 (5 bases). The germline V gene encodes CDR1 MNHEY and CDR2 SMNVEV (reference sequence). Trimming pared 6 bases from V and 7 bases from J, leaving 15 bases between. The CDR3 sequence is 13 residues long. Here the CDR3 reads CASRKSDSLEAFF. CDR3 nucleotides: TGTGCCAGCAGGAAATCCGACAGCCTTGAAGCTTTCTTT.

V usage is TRBV5-1 and J usage is TRBJ1-1, with D possibly being TRBD1 (5 bases). Trimming pared 0 bases from V and 0 bases from J, leaving 12 bases between. The CDR3 is made up of 16 amino acids. Per the germline V gene, CDR1 is SGHRS and CDR2 is YFSETQ. Here the CDR3 DNA reads TGCGCCAGCAGCTTGGACTCTACACAGGTGAACACTGAAGCTTTCTTT. This encodes CASSLDSTQVNTEAFF.

The V and J genes are TRBV28 and TRBJ1-5; TRBD1 matches 7 bases. Germline V gene sequence: CDR1 MDHEN, CDR2 SYDVKM. Germline trimming cut 6 bases from V and 7 bases from J; bases unmatched to any gene: 6. The CDR3 is made up of 13 amino acids. CDR3 bases: TGTGCCAGCAGCCTTACAGGGGAACAGCCCCAGCATTTT. Amino acid sequence: CASSLTGEQPQHF.

The chain is built from TRBV6-1 and TRBJ1-4; no definite D call. The CDR3 spans 14 residues. The germline V gene has CDR1 MNHNS and CDR2 SASEGT. The V end was cut by 3 bases, the J end by 4 bases, with 9 bases between. The CDR3 protein is CASSERGVNEKLFF. CDR3 sequence (DNA): TGTGCCAGCAGTGAGCGGGGTGTTAATGAAAAACTGTTTTTT.

The chain carries TRBV9 and TRBJ1-2; TRBD1 aligns across 9 bases. The CDR3 has 15 amino acids. V trimming: 0 bases; J trimming: 7 bases; junction bases outside the gene matches: 7. Germline V gives CDR1 SGDLS, CDR2 YYNGEE. The CDR3 loop reads CASSVVPGQGVGYTF. The CDR3, as DNA: TGTGCCAGCAGCGTAGTGCCGGGACAGGGTGTTGGCTACACCTTC.

The chain recombines TRBV6-5 with TRBJ2-2, with D possibly being TRBD1 (5 bases). The V end lost 4 bases, the J end lost 9 bases, and 15 bases lay between the germline ends. The germline gives CDR1 MNHEY, CDR2 SVGAGI. The CDR3 spans 14 residues. This chain's CDR3 is CASSSGRTGRELFF. The CDR3 coding sequence is TGTGCCAGCAGTTCAGGGCGTACTGGCCGGGAGCTGTTTTTT.

The chain links TRBV9 to TRBJ1-5; 7 bases fit TRBD1. CDR3 length equals 15 residues. V was pared by 4 bases and J by 3 bases, with 7 bases of the junction left unmatched. Germline lookup yields CDR1 SGDLS and CDR2 YYNGEE. CDR3 coding DNA: TGTGCCAGCAGCCCAGGGACAGCGTACAATCAGCCCCAGCATTTT. This gives the protein CASSPGTAYNQPQHF.

The sample holds one count of this clone. V usage is TRBV18 and J usage is TRBJ1-1; D is ambiguous. The CDR3 runs 13 residues. V lost 6 bases and J 1 base, leaving 9 bases between the germline ends. Germline loops: CDR1 KGHSH, CDR2 LQKENI. CDR3 nucleotide sequence: TGTGCCAGCTCTTTACAAGAGAACACTGAAGCTTTCTTT. This translates into CASSLQENTEAFF.

The J gene is TRBJ2-3, the V gene TRBV7-2; TRBD2 matches 10 bases. This CDR3 region has 16 residues. CDR1 SGHTA and CDR2 FQGNSA come from the germline V gene. The trim removed 6 bases at V and 6 bases at J, leaving 12 bases unmatched. The CDR3 sequence is CASRSSSGSRADTQYF. The CDR3 DNA reads TGTGCCAGCAGGTCCTCTAGCGGGAGTCGGGCCGATACGCAGTATTTT.

This chain links TRBV5-6 with TRBJ1-5, with TRBD1 matching over 8 bases. After removal of 4 bases from V and 4 bases from J, the junction contained 7 bases not matched to a gene. The CDR3 spans 15 residues. Germline V lookup: CDR1 SGHDT, CDR2 YYEEEE. In DNA, the CDR3 is TGTGCCAGCAGCAACCGGGACAGGTATAATCAGCCCCAGCATTTT. This sequence encodes CASSNRDRYNQPQHF.

This chain links TRBV5-1 with TRBJ2-7; the match to TRBD2 covers 9 bases. Germline V gene sequence: CDR1 SGHRS, CDR2 YFSETQ. The CDR3 consists of 15 residues. J gave up 6 bases and V 0 bases, and 7 bases lay outside the gene matches. DNA of the CDR3: TGCGCCAGCAGCTTGGAGGTAGCGGGAGATCTCGAGCAGTACTTC. The encoded protein is CASSLEVAGDLEQYF.

The chain couples TRBV9 to TRBJ2-7, with D maybe TRBD1 (5 bases). Trimming shortened V by 0 bases and J by 6 bases, and 13 bases separated the two germline ends. This CDR3 has 14 residues. CDR1 SGDLS and CDR2 YYNGEE come from the germline V gene. The CDR3: CASSVGREAAEQYF. The DNA for the CDR3 is TGTGCCAGCAGCGTAGGCAGGGAAGCAGCCGAGCAGTACTTC. The entire variable domain, with the rest obtained from reference TRBV9 and TRBJ2-7, is as follows: DSGVTQTPKHLITATGQRVTLRCSPRSGDLSVYWYQQSLDQGLQFLIQYYNGEERAKGNILERFSAQQFPDLHSELNLSSLELGDSALYFCASSVGREAAEQYFGPGTRLTVT.

The chain is built from TRBV7-2 and TRBJ2-7; no clear D gene. With 5 bases removed from V and 1 base from J, the gap between germline ends came to 3 bases. The germline V gene has CDR1 SGHTA and CDR2 FQGNSA. The CDR3 is 11 residues long. CDR3: CASSLSYEQYF. The CDR3 coding sequence is TGTGCCAGCAGCCTATCCTACGAGCAGTACTTC.

The chain is built from TRBV5-6 and TRBJ2-1; D is uncertain. Germline values: CDR1 SGHDT, CDR2 YYEEEE. The CDR3 length is 15 residues. V gave up 1 base and J gave up 0 bases, with 8 bases separating them. CDR3 loop: CASSLIQNSYNEQFF. DNA of the CDR3: TGTGCCAGCAGCTTGATACAGAACTCCTACAATGAGCAGTTCTTC.

The V call is TRBV7-9, the J call TRBJ2-5, with 7 bases lining up with TRBD2. After removal of 11 bases from V and 5 bases from J, the junction contained 11 bases not matched to a gene. Per germline, CDR1 SEHNR and CDR2 FQNEAQ (reference sequence). CDR3 length: 13 amino acids. The CDR3: CAGGGLTGETQYF. The CDR3 nucleotides are TGTGCCGGGGGGGGACTGACGGGGGAGACCCAGTACTTC.

The chain combines TRBV9 with TRBJ2-5; the D is unclear. CDR1 SGDLS and CDR2 YYNGEE come from the germline V gene. This CDR3 contains 16 residues. V was pared by 1 base and J by 5 bases, with 18 bases between. The CDR3 region is CASSVRGLSRDETQYF. The CDR3 DNA follows: TGTGCCAGCAGCGTACGTGGGCTGAGTCGAGATGAGACCCAGTACTTC.

The DNA for the CDR3 is TGTGCCAGCAGCGCCCATCAAGAGACCCAGTACTTC. Translating gives CASSAHQETQYF. The chain has TRBV9 and TRBJ2-5; no clear D gene. The V and J ends lost 3 bases and 2 bases respectively, with 5 bases between them. CDR3 length: 12 amino acids. Germline CDR1 and CDR2: SGDLS and YYNGEE.